Below, 32 T cell receptor beta chains from the same sample are listed, as sequenced in a study of early T cells in non-severe SARS-CoV-2 infection. TCRdb passed the 5' RACE reads through MiXCR, listing each CDR3 protein once. The sample carries 98,000 or so distinct CDR3 sequences, 9% to 13% recorded once. Sequences were obtained from whole blood. All receptors derive from an adult who was a healthcare worker with PCR-confirmed SARS-CoV-2 infection or an uninfected control (not recorded which).

The chain has TRBV3-1 and TRBJ2-5; D unclear. CDR1 LGHDT and CDR2 YNNKEL come from the germline V gene (reference sequence). The V gene lost 0 bases and the J gene lost 5 bases, with 4 bases spanning the gap. The CDR3 totals 12 residues. CDR3 amino acids: CASSQERETQYF. The CDR3 DNA reads as TGTGCCAGCAGCCAAGAGAGGGAGACCCAGTACTTC.

This clonotype was observed many times. V gene TRBV28 combines with J gene TRBJ1-5; 7 bases are shared with TRBD1. V dropped 1 base and J dropped 4; count of bases not matched to a gene: 4. The CDR3 spans 15 residues. Looked up from germline, CDR1 is MDHEN and CDR2 is SYDVKM. The CDR3 loop is CASSLSGQHNQPQHF. CDR3 coding DNA: TGTGCCAGCAGTTTATCGGGACAGCATAATCAGCCCCAGCATTTT.

This chain joins TRBV7-2 and TRBJ2-1; 8 bases map to TRBD1. The CDR3 is 15 residues long. The V gene's germline CDR1 is SGHTA and CDR2 FQGNSA. After removal of 5 bases from V and 4 bases from J, the junction contained 7 bases not matched to a gene. The CDR3 is CASSPRQGSYNEQFF. Written as DNA, the CDR3 is TGTGCCAGCAGCCCGCGACAGGGGAGTTACAATGAGCAGTTCTTC. Full variable domain (outside the CDR3, taken from reference TRBV7-2 and TRBJ2-1): GAGVSQSPSNKVTEKGKDVELRCDPISGHTALYWYRQSLGQGLEFLIYFQGNSAPDKSGLPSDRFSAERTGGSVSTLTIQRTQQEDSAVYLCASSPRQGSYNEQFFGPGTRLTVL.

This clonotype was detected many times. This chain joins TRBV29-1 and TRBJ2-3; no reliable D call. The CDR3 length is 12 residues. Trimming cost V 1 base and J 2 bases, with 4 bases left between them. Germline V CDR1 and CDR2: SQVTM, ANQGSEA. In nucleotides, the CDR3 is TGCAGCGTTGAAGGCCCCACAGATACGCAGTATTTT. Its protein is CSVEGPTDTQYF.

The table lists this clonotype with many counts. In nucleotides, the CDR3 is TGCAGCGTTCAACAGAGCTATAATTCACCCCTCCACTTT. Translated: CSVQQSYNSPLHF. The genes are TRBV29-1 and TRBJ1-6, with D hard to call. V lost 5 bases and J 3 bases, leaving 8 bases between the germline ends. Germline-derived CDR1 and CDR2 are SQVTM and ANQGSEA. CDR3 length: 13 amino acids.

This clonotype was observed many times. The chain combines TRBV5-4 with TRBJ2-1, with D possibly matching TRBD2 (5 bases). Germline-derived CDR1 and CDR2 are SGHNT and YYREEE (reference sequence). The CDR3 is made up of 16 amino acids. V dropped 4 bases and J dropped 3 bases, with 17 bases sitting between them. The CDR3 coding sequence is TGTGCCAGCAGCCCGGTACAGCGGTTAAACTACAATGAGCAGTTCTTC. It is translated as CASSPVQRLNYNEQFF.

The chain joins TRBV5-1 to TRBJ2-1; D not certain. Germline assignment: CDR1 SGHRS and CDR2 YFSETQ. This CDR3 is built from 13 residues. V was shortened by 2 bases and J by 10 bases, with 13 bases between the two germline ends. CDR3 sequence reads: CASSLSERSEQFF. CDR3 coding DNA: TGCGCCAGCAGCTTAAGCGAACGCTCCGAGCAGTTCTTC. The full variable domain, its missing parts supplied by reference TRBV5-1 and TRBJ2-1, is KAGVTQTPRYLIKTRGQQVTLSCSPISGHRSVSWYQQTPGQGLQFLFEYFSETQRNKGNFPGRFSGRQFSNSRSEMNVSTLELGDSALYLCASSLSERSEQFFGPGTRLTVL.

The CDR3 reads CASSLAAGLSEQYF. DNA for the CDR3: TGTGCCAGCAGCTTAGCGGCAGGGTTAAGCGAGCAGTACTTC. The rearrangement joins TRBV11-2 to TRBJ2-7, with D possibly matching TRBD1 (5 bases). This CDR3 comprises 14 residues. The germline gives CDR1 SGHAT, CDR2 FQNNGV. The V end was cut by 1 base, the J end by 6 bases, with 13 bases between. Full variable domain (missing parts from reference TRBV11-2 and TRBJ2-7): EAGVAQSPRYKIIEKRQSVAFWCNPISGHATLYWYQQILGQGPKLLIQFQNNGVVDDSQLPKDRFSAERLKGVDSTLKIQPAKLEDSAVYLCASSLAAGLSEQYFGPGTRLTVT.

The chain employs TRBV20-1 and TRBJ2-5; 8 nucleotides line up with TRBD2. Per germline, CDR1 DFQATT and CDR2 SNEGSKA (reference sequence). CDR3 length equals 15 residues. The trim removed 6 bases at V and 2 bases at J, leaving 11 bases unmatched. The CDR3 sequence: CSAPVGGGPQETQYF. In DNA form, the CDR3 reads TGCAGTGCCCCCGTGGGCGGGGGGCCGCAAGAGACCCAGTACTTC.

This clonotype turned up a few times. The chain couples TRBV5-1 to TRBJ1-4; 7 nucleotides match TRBD1. J was trimmed by 3 bases and V by 1 base; bases with no gene match: 6. CDR3 length: 16 amino acids. Germline assignment: CDR1 SGHRS and CDR2 YFSETQ. The CDR3 region is CASSLTGVKANEKLFF. CDR3 in DNA: TGCGCCAGCAGCTTGACAGGGGTAAAGGCTAATGAAAAACTGTTTTTT.

This clonotype was seen at least ten times. This chain's CDR3 is CASLFEGYNEQFF. The CDR3 coding sequence is TGCGCCAGCCTCTTCGAAGGGTACAATGAGCAGTTCTTC. The gene calls are TRBV10-2 and TRBJ2-1; D gene ambiguous. With 8 bases removed from V and 4 bases from J, the gap between germline ends came to 12 bases. CDR3 length: 13 amino acids. CDR1 is WSHSY, CDR2 SAAADI, per germline.

V usage is TRBV6-5 and J usage is TRBJ1-2; 9 bases line up with TRBD1. The germline V gene encodes CDR1 MNHEY and CDR2 SVGAGI. The CDR3 extends over 17 amino acids. V was clipped by 5 bases and J by 1 base; unmatched bases: 11. This CDR3 is CASSLHSGTGINYGYTF. In nucleotides, the CDR3 is TGTGCCAGCAGTCTTCACTCCGGGACAGGGATTAACTATGGCTACACCTTC.

This clonotype was picked up a small number of times. The V and J genes are TRBV29-1 and TRBJ2-3, with D possibly being TRBD2 (7 bases). There are 16 residues in the CDR3. Germline CDR1 SQVTM, CDR2 ANQGSEA. Trimming took off 1 base at V and 3 bases at J, with 17 bases between the two ends. The CDR3: CSVEVDSRGATDTQYF. The CDR3 DNA sequence: TGCAGCGTTGAAGTTGATAGCCGGGGGGCAACAGATACGCAGTATTTT.

This clonotype was observed a handful of times. This rearrangement joins TRBV5-4 to TRBJ2-1; D is unresolved. The germline V gene has CDR1 SGHNT and CDR2 YYREEE (reference sequence). V was pared by 3 bases and J by 7 bases, with 8 bases between. The CDR3 consists of 12 residues. The DNA for the CDR3 is TGTGCCAGCAGCTCCCTTAGAAATGAGCAGTTCTTC. As protein: CASSSLRNEQFF. Based on the CDR3 plus reference TRBV5-4 and TRBJ2-1, the full variable domain is ETGVTQSPTHLIKTRGQQVTLRCSSQSGHNTVSWYQQALGQGPQFIFQYYREEENGRGNFPPRFSGLQFPNYSSELNVNALELDDSALYLCASSSLRNEQFFGPGTRLTVL.

This clonotype was seen only a few times. The chain joins TRBV27 to TRBJ1-6; tentative D call: TRBD1 (5 bases). The CDR3 length is 14 residues. The V and J ends lost 3 bases and 7 bases respectively, with 10 bases between them. Germline V gene data show CDR1 as MNHEY and CDR2 as SMNVEV (reference sequence). The CDR3: CASSFRQTNSPLHF. The CDR3 DNA reads as TGTGCCAGCAGTTTTCGACAGACGAATTCACCCCTCCACTTT.

The CDR3 protein is CASSIWEQDTEQFF. The CDR3 nucleotides read TGTGCCAGTAGTATATGGGAGCAGGATACTGAGCAGTTCTTC. The chain links TRBV19 to TRBJ2-1; tentatively, D is TRBD2 (5 bases). V dropped 2 bases and J dropped 9 bases, with 14 bases sitting between them. Germline CDR1 and CDR2: LNHDA and SQIVND (reference sequence). This CDR3 is built from 14 residues.

This clonotype showed up just a few times. The genes are TRBV16 and TRBJ1-1, with D unclear. The germline CDR1 and CDR2 sequences are KGHSY and FQNENV. Trimming shortened V by 5 bases and J by 9 bases, and 10 bases separated the two germline ends. The CDR3 is 11 amino acids. As DNA, the CDR3 is TGTGCCAGCAGCATAGTGGGCAAAGCTTTCTTT. This sequence encodes CASSIVGKAFF.

This clonotype was counted a few times. The CDR3 sequence: CASSSTHTGELFF. In nucleotides, the CDR3 is TGTGCCAGCAGTTCCACACACACCGGGGAGCTGTTTTTT. The chain has TRBV6-5 and TRBJ2-2; D gene ambiguous. Germline V CDR1 and CDR2: MNHEY, SVGAGI. V was cut by 4 bases and J by 3 bases, with 6 bases left in between. The CDR3 is made up of 13 amino acids.

The CDR3 reads CASSLDEGSEQYF. The CDR3 DNA sequence: TGTGCCAGCAGCTTAGACGAAGGGAGCGAGCAGTACTTC. The chain combines TRBV7-2 with TRBJ2-7, with D perhaps matching TRBD2 (5 bases). Trimming took off 1 base at V and 6 bases at J, with 10 bases between the two ends. Germline CDR1 SGHTA, CDR2 FQGNSA. The CDR3 sequence is 13 residues long. The whole variable domain, remainder taken from reference TRBV7-2 and TRBJ2-7, is GAGVSQSPSNKVTEKGKDVELRCDPISGHTALYWYRQSLGQGLEFLIYFQGNSAPDKSGLPSDRFSAERTGGSVSTLTIQRTQQEDSAVYLCASSLDEGSEQYFGPGTRLTVT.

The V and J genes are TRBV10-3 and TRBJ2-1; 9 bases line up with TRBD2. V was clipped by 6 bases and J by 3 bases; unmatched bases: 3. The length of the CDR3 is 14 residues. Germline CDR1 is ENHRY and CDR2 is SYGVKD. The chain's CDR3 is CAIRREGLYNEQFF. The CDR3 DNA follows: TGTGCCATCAGGCGGGAGGGCCTCTACAATGAGCAGTTCTTC.

In its sample, this clonotype was seen a few times. The gene calls are TRBV28 and TRBJ1-2, with no clear D. Germline V CDR1 and CDR2: MDHEN, SYDVKM. Between the trimmed V and J ends, which lost 6 bases and 7 bases, there was a span of 15 bases. This CDR3 spans 13 amino acids. CDR3 DNA sequence: TGTGCCAGCAGAGTTGATTGGGATCCTGGCTACACCTTC. Its protein product is CASRVDWDPGYTF.

This clonotype was seen many times. The chain recombines TRBV7-3 with TRBJ2-5; weak D call: TRBD2 (5 bases). V lost 5 bases to trimming and J lost 4 bases, with 17 bases between them. CDR3 size: 15 residues. Per germline, CDR1 SGHTA and CDR2 FQGTGA. CDR3 sequence reads: CASSAIGIPSETQYF. CDR3 DNA sequence: TGTGCCAGCAGCGCGATCGGGATCCCCTCAGAGACCCAGTACTTC.

This clonotype has more than one count but fewer than ten. CDR3 bases: TGTGCCTGGAGCGCGAACAGGGGCCTCGACAATGAGCAGTTCTTC. It encodes CAWSANRGLDNEQFF. The V call is TRBV30, the J call TRBJ2-1; 7 bases line up with TRBD1. J was trimmed by 5 bases and V by 3 bases; bases with no gene match: 10. CDR1 and CDR2 from the germline V gene are GTSNPN and SVGIG (reference sequence). The CDR3 has 15 amino acids. The full variable domain, its missing parts supplied by reference TRBV30 and TRBJ2-1, is SQTIHQWPATLVQPVGSPLSLECTVEGTSNPNLYWYRQAAGRGLQLLFYSVGIGQISSEVPQNLSASRPQDRQFILSSKKLLLSDSGFYLCAWSANRGLDNEQFFGPGTRLTVL.

This clonotype was detected ten times or more. V is TRBV2 and J is TRBJ1-6; the D gene is possibly TRBD1 (6 bases). The CDR3 is 14 amino acids. The ends were cut back, 6 bases at V and 9 bases at J, with 15 bases in the middle. Per germline, CDR1 SNHLY and CDR2 FYNNEI. CDR3 protein: CASSPTGEASPLHF. Here the CDR3 DNA reads TGTGCCAGCAGCCCGACAGGAGAGGCTTCACCCCTCCACTTT.

This clonotype was detected many times. This chain connects TRBV7-7 to TRBJ2-5; 9 bases map to TRBD2. The length of the CDR3 is 11 residues. Germline V gives CDR1 SSHAT, CDR2 FNYEAQ (reference sequence). The CDR3 nucleotides read TGTGCTGCGGGAGGGCAGGAGACCCAGTACTTC. Its protein is CAAGGQETQYF. Combining the CDR3 with reference TRBV7-7 and TRBJ2-5 gives the whole variable domain GAGVSQSPRYKVTKRGQDVTLRCDPISSHATLYWYQQALGQGPEFLTYFNYEAQPDKSGLPSDRFSAERPEGSISTLTIQRTEQRDSAMYRCAAGGQETQYFGPGTRLLVL.

The chain carries TRBV7-9 and TRBJ1-1; D is undetermined. The CDR3 covers 15 residues. Germline CDR1 SEHNR, CDR2 FQNEAQ (reference sequence). V dropped 3 bases and J dropped 0 bases, with 11 bases sitting between them. CDR3 nucleotide sequence: TGTGCCAGCAGCTTGGGTTTCGACATGAACACTGAAGCTTTCTTT. This encodes CASSLGFDMNTEAFF.

In its sample, this clonotype was seen a few times. The V gene is TRBV20-1, the J gene TRBJ2-1, with no clear D. V lost 7 bases to trimming and J lost 7 bases, with 17 bases between them. CDR1 and CDR2 from the germline V gene are DFQATT and SNEGSKA (reference sequence). This CDR3 spans 13 amino acids. The CDR3: CSGEPGLGNEQFF. The CDR3 coding sequence is TGCAGTGGGGAACCGGGTCTCGGGAATGAGCAGTTCTTC.

The chain uses TRBV5-1 and TRBJ2-1; D possibly corresponds to TRBD2 (5 bases). The CDR3 length is 15 residues. The germline V gene encodes CDR1 SGHRS and CDR2 YFSETQ. V lost 3 bases and J 4 bases, leaving 14 bases between the germline ends. The CDR3 spells CASSSKRVDYNEQFF. DNA for the CDR3: TGCGCCAGCAGCTCCAAGAGGGTAGATTACAATGAGCAGTTCTTC.

This clonotype was found a few times. The V gene is TRBV6-5, the J gene TRBJ2-7; D possibly corresponds to TRBD1 (5 bases). V gave up 0 bases and J gave up 6 bases, with 15 bases separating them. The CDR3 covers 15 residues. In germline, CDR1 is MNHEY, CDR2 SVGAGI. CDR3 residues: CASSYSPVLTGEQYF. As DNA, the CDR3 is TGTGCCAGCAGTTACTCACCAGTCTTAACAGGCGAGCAGTACTTC.

The gene calls are TRBV20-1 and TRBJ2-3; D unresolved. The V end was cut by 5 bases, the J end by 2 bases, with 8 bases between. The germline V gene has CDR1 DFQATT and CDR2 SNEGSKA (reference sequence). The CDR3 loop spans 12 amino acids. The CDR3 sequence is CSAGDLTDTQYF. CDR3 coding DNA: TGCAGTGCTGGCGACCTCACAGATACGCAGTATTTT.

The chain recombines TRBV2 with TRBJ1-3, with a tentative D call TRBD1 (6 bases). Trimming took off 3 bases at V and 2 bases at J, with 14 bases between the two ends. CDR3 length: 16 amino acids. Germline V gives CDR1 SNHLY, CDR2 FYNNEI. Written as DNA, the CDR3 is TGTGCCAGCAGTGAGGGACGGGGGCGGCCTGGAAACACCATATATTTT. Residues: CASSEGRGRPGNTIYF.

This clonotype was counted ten times or more. The chain has TRBV29-1 and TRBJ1-2; no clear D. There are 11 residues in the CDR3. From germline, CDR1 is SQVTM and CDR2 ANQGSEA. V was cut by 8 bases and J by 4 bases, with 11 bases left in between. The CDR3 reads CSISTAYGYTF. In nucleotides, the CDR3 is TGCAGCATTTCAACAGCCTATGGCTACACCTTC.